This TCR beta chain was obtained from a study of blood T cell repertoires in COVID-19. Across the whole study: The samples span acute and convalescent COVID-19 from the United States, Italy and Spain.

Original data processing: Amplifying reference gene primers gave estimates of nucleated cell counts. Sequencing used immunoSEQ multiplex PCR; TCRdb keeps in-frame clones, though not all of them. That table supplies the V and J calls and clone size; D and trimming were determined from the DNA. The profile shows hundreds of thousands of clones, 87% of them singletons. Germline CDR1 reads SEHNR; CDR2 reads FQNEAQ (reference sequence). The CDR3 loop spans 15 amino acids. V was trimmed by 5 bases and J by 1 base, leaving 11 bases between them. Participants, about 18 to 90 years old, spanned around 26 US areas. Participant reports of clinical history set cohort assignment.

The specimen was PBMCs or T cells enriched from blood (not recorded which). The chain has TRBV7-9 and TRBJ2-2, with D uncertain. This clonotype originated in a woman aged 25 to 39 with acute COVID-19. The CDR3 protein is CASSRYAGNTGELFF. The CDR3, as DNA: TGTGCCAGCAGCCGATATGCCGGGAACACCGGGGAGCTGTTTTTT. Variable domain in full (rest from reference TRBV7-9 and TRBJ2-2): DTGVSQNPRHKITKRGQNVTFRCDPISEHNRLYWYRQTLGQGPEFLTYFQNEAQLEKSRLLSDRFSAERPKGSFSTLEIQRTEQGDSAMYLCASSRYAGNTGELFFGEGSRLTVL.